The 26 T cell receptor beta chains below were found in one sample sequenced in a study of post-analysis software for immune sequencing data. Study-wide points: Among roughly 5 TRBV segments more frequent in patients than controls were TRBV5-6, TRBV5-1 and TRBV20-1.

TCR beta cDNA libraries included unique molecular identifiers. TCRdb re-called the PCR reads through MiXCR, storing one row per CDR3 protein. The data hold about 500,000 distinct CDR3 sequences, with roughly 45% observed a single time. Antigen specificity for these receptors is unknown. The sequenced sample was blood. Receptors were obtained from a girl aged 10-17 years with multiple sclerosis.

The genes are TRBV20-1 and TRBJ2-1; D possibly corresponds to TRBD2 (5 bases). Looked up from germline, CDR1 is DFQATT and CDR2 is SNEGSKA (reference sequence). Trimming left V 0 bases short and J 9 bases short, with 15 bases between. The CDR3 is made up of 14 amino acids. The CDR3 nucleotides read TGCAGTGCTAGAGATGTGGGCGGGTCGGGTGAGCAGTTCTTC. It codes for CSARDVGGSGEQFF.

The CDR3 nucleotides read TGTGCCAGCAGCCAAGGATGGGAGGGCAGGAATGAGCAGTTCTTC. Translation: CASSQGWEGRNEQFF. This chain joins TRBV3-1 and TRBJ2-1; 7 bases are shared with TRBD2. Germline-derived CDR1 and CDR2 are LGHDT and YNNKEL (reference sequence). This CDR3 has 15 amino acids. V lost 1 base to trimming and J lost 7 bases; unmatched junction nucleotides: 7.

This clonotype has more than one count but fewer than ten. The genes are TRBV7-2 and TRBJ1-2; tentative D call: TRBD1 (5 bases). CDR1 and CDR2 from the germline V gene are SGHTA and FQGNSA. V dropped 6 bases and J dropped 8 bases, with 22 bases sitting between them. This CDR3 is 15 amino acids long. In nucleotides, the CDR3 is TGTGCCAGCAGACAGGCCCAAGGTCTTTTCGAGGGCTACACCTTC. Encoded protein: CASRQAQGLFEGYTF.

V gene TRBV7-9 combines with J gene TRBJ1-1; D not resolved. Trimming took off 1 base at V and 5 bases at J, with 5 bases between the two ends. Looked up from germline, CDR1 is SEHNR and CDR2 is FQNEAQ (reference sequence). The CDR3 loop spans 12 amino acids. CDR3 protein: CASSLVQTEAFF. Written as DNA, the CDR3 is TGTGCCAGCAGCTTAGTCCAGACTGAAGCTTTCTTT. The full variable domain, its missing parts supplied by reference TRBV7-9 and TRBJ1-1, is DTGVSQNPRHKITKRGQNVTFRCDPISEHNRLYWYRQTLGQGPEFLTYFQNEAQLEKSRLLSDRFSAERPKGSFSTLEIQRTEQGDSAMYLCASSLVQTEAFFGQGTRLTVV.

This clonotype was seen once. The V gene is TRBV7-2, the J gene TRBJ2-5, with 9 bases fitting TRBD1. The end of the DNA aligns better with TRBJ2-7, so the J call may be wrong. The CDR3 spans 14 residues. Germline V lookup: CDR1 SGHTA, CDR2 FQGNSA. The CDR3 DNA is TGTGCCAGCAGTATGACAGGGGGTACGCACGAGCAGTACTTC. Translating gives CASSMTGGTHEQYF.

CDR3 sequence reads: CASSLKGAGGGLEQYF. Here the CDR3 DNA reads TGTGCCAGCAGCTTAAAGGGGGCAGGGGGTGGCCTCGAGCAGTACTTC. This chain uses TRBV7-3 with TRBJ2-5, with 7 positions matching TRBD1. The last part of the DNA fits TRBJ2-7 better; the J call may be wrong. Germline V gives CDR1 SGHTA, CDR2 FQGTGA. The CDR3 length is 16 residues.

The chain is built from TRBV29-1 and TRBJ1-2; no reliable D call. Trimming left V 5 bases short and J 1 base short, with 8 bases between. Germline V CDR1 and CDR2: SQVTM, ANQGSEA. The CDR3 sequence is 12 residues long. The DNA for the CDR3 is TGCAGCGTTCTTGGATATAACTATGGCTACACCTTC. Protein: CSVLGYNYGYTF.

The V and J genes are TRBV24-1 and TRBJ2-5; 9 bases are shared with TRBD2. The CDR3 extends over 16 amino acids. Per germline, CDR1 KGHDR and CDR2 SFDVKD. J gave up 0 bases and V 3 bases, and 4 bases lay outside the gene matches. DNA for the CDR3: TGTGCCACCAGTGATCGAAGCGGGAGGAACCAAGAGACCCAGTACTTC. As protein: CATSDRSGRNQETQYF.

The count of this clonotype is one. This sequence joins TRBV7-3 and TRBJ2-1; a weak D match, TRBD2 (6 bases). This CDR3 contains 15 residues. Germline V lookup: CDR1 SGHTA, CDR2 FQGTGA. The V end lost 2 bases, the J end lost 4 bases, and 12 bases lay between the germline ends. CDR3 region: CASSLSAGLYNEQFF. DNA for the CDR3: TGTGCCAGCAGCTTATCGGCGGGATTGTACAATGAGCAGTTCTTC.

This clonotype was counted at least ten times. This chain joins TRBV11-2 and TRBJ2-7; D not certain. The germline CDR1 and CDR2 sequences are SGHAT and FQNNGV. The CDR3 runs 13 residues. The V and J ends lost 1 base and 2 bases respectively, with 6 bases between them. The CDR3 DNA reads as TGTGCCAGCAGCTTAGGTGACCCCTACGAGCAGTACTTC. Translated: CASSLGDPYEQYF.

This clonotype was recorded once. V usage is TRBV12-3 or TRBV12-4 and J usage is TRBJ2-5; a possible D gene is TRBD1 (5 bases). The V end lost 10 bases, the J end lost 1 base, and 10 bases lay between the germline ends. CDR3 length equals 12 residues. The CDR3 coding sequence is TGTGCCATAGGACATACCCAAGAGACCCAGTACTTC. Translating gives CAIGHTQETQYF.

The chain links TRBV5-1 to TRBJ2-1, with TRBD2 matching over 14 bases. Looked up from germline, CDR1 is SGHRS and CDR2 is YFSETQ. The CDR3 runs 18 residues. Trimming removed 6 bases from V and 1 base from J; junction bases left unmatched: 9. This CDR3 is CASTKPGLAGASYNEQFF. CDR3 DNA sequence: TGCGCCAGCACCAAACCGGGACTAGCGGGAGCATCCTACAATGAGCAGTTCTTC.

The V gene is TRBV5-1, the J gene TRBJ2-3; no clear D. Germline V CDR1 and CDR2: SGHRS, YFSETQ. The V end lost 0 bases, the J end lost 3 bases, and 8 bases lay between the germline ends. This CDR3 spans 14 amino acids. As DNA, the CDR3 is TGCGCCAGCAGCTTGGAGCCTAAAACAGATACGCAGTATTTT. The encoded protein is CASSLEPKTDTQYF. Complete variable domain (other parts from reference TRBV5-1 and TRBJ2-3): KAGVTQTPRYLIKTRGQQVTLSCSPISGHRSVSWYQQTPGQGLQFLFEYFSETQRNKGNFPGRFSGRQFSNSRSEMNVSTLELGDSALYLCASSLEPKTDTQYFGPGTRLTVL.

This clonotype was detected only a few times. The chain carries TRBV6-5 and TRBJ2-7, with a weak D call TRBD2 (6 bases). Looked up from germline, CDR1 is MNHEY and CDR2 is SVGAGI. V dropped 2 bases and J dropped 0 bases, with 11 bases sitting between them. The CDR3 loop spans 15 amino acids. The CDR3 loop is CASSYHVGSSYEQYF. The CDR3 nucleotides read TGTGCCAGCAGTTACCATGTCGGGAGCTCCTACGAGCAGTACTTC.

V usage is TRBV29-1 and J usage is TRBJ2-3; a weak D match, TRBD2 (6 bases). The CDR3 length is 12 residues. From germline, CDR1 is SQVTM and CDR2 ANQGSEA. V lost 8 bases to trimming and J lost 2 bases, with 11 bases between them. The CDR3 DNA reads as TGCAGCTCGGAGGGAGACACAGATACGCAGTATTTT. This encodes CSSEGDTDTQYF.

This clonotype was seen only a few times. This CDR3 is CATSRRTGTGYTDTQYF. In nucleotides, the CDR3 is TGTGCCACCAGCAGAAGAACCGGGACAGGGTACACAGATACGCAGTATTTT. The chain recombines TRBV15 with TRBJ2-3; 9 bases align to TRBD1. V dropped 2 bases and J dropped 2; count of bases not matched to a gene: 8. The CDR3 length is 17 residues. Germline CDR1 LNHNV, CDR2 YYDKDF (reference sequence).

Many counts were recorded for this clonotype. V and J are TRBV5-1 and TRBJ2-7; no definite D call. CDR1 is SGHRS and CDR2 is YFSETQ in the germline V gene. The CDR3 length is 15 residues. V dropped 0 bases and J dropped 3 bases, with 13 bases sitting between them. The CDR3 DNA reads TGCGCCAGCAGCTTGGATGGCAGCGACTTCTACGAGCAGTACTTC. Its protein product is CASSLDGSDFYEQYF.

The genes are TRBV20-1 and TRBJ1-2; no firm D call. CDR3 size: 11 residues. CDR1 DFQATT and CDR2 SNEGSKA come from the germline V gene (reference sequence). V gave up 4 bases and J gave up 8 bases, with 11 bases separating them. The DNA for the CDR3 is TGCAGTGCTAATGTGGGTATCGGCTACACCTTC. It translates to CSANVGIGYTF.

The V call is TRBV25-1, the J call TRBJ1-1; tentative D call: TRBD1 (6 bases). CDR1 and CDR2 from the germline V gene are MGHDK and SYGVNS. V lost 8 bases and J 11 bases, leaving 18 bases between the germline ends. CDR3 length equals 12 residues. CDR3 nucleotides: TGTGCCAGCGGAAGACAGGTTGGATCGGCTTTCTTT. Amino acids: CASGRQVGSAFF.

A remark on this clonotype: One junction end disagrees with the germline gene, perhaps due to a read error. This rearrangement joins TRBV27 to TRBJ2-3; 7 bases agree with TRBD1. Germline V gives CDR1 MNHEY, CDR2 SMNVEV (reference sequence). The CDR3 loop spans 14 amino acids. The CDR3 sequence: CASSPLGGPDTQYF. CDR3 bases: TGTGCCAGCAGTCCGCTAGGGGGCCCAGACACGCAGTATTTT.

V and J are TRBV13 and TRBJ2-1; D is uncertain. The germline CDR1 and CDR2 sequences are PRHDT and FYEKMQ (reference sequence). The CDR3 has 12 amino acids. Trimming cost V 4 bases and J 5 bases, with 6 bases left between them. CDR3 protein: CASSSLNNEQFF. Here the CDR3 DNA reads TGTGCCAGCAGCTCGCTTAACAATGAGCAGTTCTTC.

The chain is built from TRBV7-2 and TRBJ2-3; 7 bases are shared with TRBD2. CDR3 size: 15 residues. V was pared by 5 bases and J by 0 bases, with 5 bases of the junction left unmatched. Germline values: CDR1 SGHTA, CDR2 FQGNSA. CDR3 sequence reads: CASSILAESTDTQYF. The CDR3 region has the DNA TGTGCCAGCAGCATCCTAGCGGAAAGCACAGATACGCAGTATTTT.

This clonotype was counted between two and nine times. This rearrangement joins TRBV29-1 to TRBJ2-4; TRBD1 might be the D (6 bases). The DNA end lines up better with TRBJ2-5; the J call may be wrong. Looked up from germline, CDR1 is SQVTM and CDR2 is ANQGSEA. The CDR3 has 15 amino acids. The CDR3 spells CSVEGGPSAQETQYF. The CDR3 DNA sequence: TGCAGCGTTGAAGGGGGGCCATCCGCCCAAGAGACCCAGTACTTC.

CDR3 residues: CAWSVERGYNEQFF. The CDR3 DNA follows: TGTGCCTGGAGTGTAGAAAGGGGGTACAATGAGCAGTTCTTC. The J gene is TRBJ2-1, the V gene TRBV30, with a weak D call TRBD1 (6 bases). Germline V gives CDR1 GTSNPN, CDR2 SVGIG (reference sequence). This CDR3 has 14 amino acids. V was pared by 0 bases and J by 4 bases, with 10 bases between.

A single count supports this clonotype. V is TRBV9 and J is TRBJ1-4; 7 bases align to TRBD1. CDR3 length: 14 amino acids. Trimming at V came to 0 bases and at J to 8 bases, leaving 4 bases not matched to a gene. The germline V gene encodes CDR1 SGDLS and CDR2 YYNGEE. CDR3 sequence reads: CASSVAQTGEKLFF. CDR3 DNA: TGTGCCAGCAGCGTAGCCCAGACAGGGGAAAAACTGTTTTTT. Looking up the rest from reference TRBV9 and TRBJ1-4 gives the full variable domain: DSGVTQTPKHLITATGQRVTLRCSPRSGDLSVYWYQQSLDQGLQFLIQYYNGEERAKGNILERFSAQQFPDLHSELNLSSLELGDSALYFCASSVAQTGEKLFFGSGTQLSVL.

The rearrangement joins TRBV20-1 to TRBJ2-5; possibly TRBD1 or TRBD2 for D (5 bases each). Trimming removed 0 bases at V and 11 bases at J, with 25 bases between. The germline V gene has CDR1 DFQATT and CDR2 SNEGSKA (reference sequence). This CDR3 spans 16 amino acids. The CDR3 bases are TGCAGTGCTAGAGATAGGAGGTTGATGGCAAGGGGAGAGCAGTACTTC. This encodes CSARDRRLMARGEQYF.